The clone carrying this T cell receptor (beta chain) was observed a few times. Its antigen is not known. The CDR3 length is 15 residues. The V gene end was trimmed by 5 bases and the J gene end by 8 bases; junction bases not matched to a gene: 5. The entry originates in a study of response to subunit inactivated influenza vaccine. Study-level results: Few new T cells, the authors suggested, are recruited by each seasonal influenza vaccination.

MiXCR was run by TCRdb on the RT-PCR reads, yielding one entry per CDR3 protein. Of 150,000 or so distinct CDR3 sequences listed, roughly a tenth are singletons. Sequencing used non-naive T cells sorted from PBMCs, obtained roughly 6 weeks after vaccination. The V and J genes are TRBV12-3 or TRBV12-4 and TRBJ2-1; the match to TRBD2 covers 14 bases. The receptor was isolated from a man in his forties or fifties who received an inactivated influenza vaccine. Here the CDR3 DNA reads TGTGCCAGCAGTATGACTAGCGGGGGGGGGTATGAGCAGTTCTTC. The encoded protein is CASSMTSGGGYEQFF.